These 13 T cell receptor beta chains came from one sample sequenced in a study of cytomegalovirus exposure and HLA in healthy donors (dated by TCRdb to about 2017). The library was generated by the immunoSEQ multiplex PCR assay. TCRdb provides this immuneACCESS table in a form limited to in-frame rearrangements. Some clones are lacking; in checked studies, under half of them reflect an unresolved V gene, and why the rest are absent is not known. In this sample the table shows over 110,000 clones, around nine tenths of which occur a single time. The top ten clonotypes cover 8.7% of the sample. Sequencing was carried out using PBMCs. These receptor sequences come from a man aged 18 to 30 in good health and CMV-seropositive.

The chain links TRBV2 to TRBJ2-7; 7 bases are a match to TRBD2. V was clipped by 5 bases and J by 6 bases; unmatched bases: 10. Germline-derived CDR1 and CDR2 are SNHLY and FYNNEI. The CDR3 has 14 amino acids. This CDR3 reads CASSFSRTRFEQYF. For the CDR3, the DNA is TGTGCCAGCAGTTTTTCCCGGACTAGGTTCGAGCAGTACTTC.

This rearrangement joins TRBV6-1 to TRBJ2-1, with 7 bases identical to TRBD1. The CDR3 covers 18 residues. With 1 base clipped from V and 1 base from J, the junction kept 10 bases outside the gene matches. Germline V gene data show CDR1 as MNHNS and CDR2 as SASEGT. The CDR3 nucleotides are TGTGCCAGCAGTGAAGTCCCAACAGGGGTAGGGTCCTACAATGAGCAGTTCTTC. It is translated as CASSEVPTGVGSYNEQFF.

V usage is TRBV6-5 and J usage is TRBJ1-4, with TRBD1 as a possible D gene (5 bases). Deletions cut 5 bases from V and 4 bases from J, with 14 bases between. The CDR3 is 15 residues long. From germline, CDR1 is MNHEY and CDR2 SVGAGI. The CDR3 DNA reads as TGTGCCAGCAGTGGCGCCGGGACTTTTAATGAAAAACTGTTTTTT. Translating gives CASSGAGTFNEKLFF.

This clone was seen at least ten times. The CDR3 loop is CASSLGSIYEQYF. The CDR3 DNA is TGTGCCAGCAGCCTCGGGTCGATCTACGAGCAGTACTTC. The chain is built from TRBV7-9 and TRBJ2-7; no clear D. Trimming pared 5 bases from V and 3 bases from J, leaving 11 bases between. CDR1 and CDR2 (germline): SEHNR, FQNEAQ (reference sequence). CDR3 length equals 13 residues.

This clone was detected a few times. The chain is built from TRBV18 and TRBJ1-3, with D possibly matching TRBD1 (5 bases). V lost 4 bases, J lost 0 bases, and 19 bases lay in between. Germline CDR1 KGHSH, CDR2 LQKENI. The CDR3 consists of 18 residues. Written as DNA, the CDR3 is TGTGCCAGCTCACTCCAAGGTCCAGGACAACGCTCTGGAAACACCATATATTTT. Amino acids: CASSLQGPGQRSGNTIYF.

The chain recombines TRBV9 with TRBJ2-1; D is undetermined. With 0 bases removed from V and 6 bases from J, the gap between germline ends came to 25 bases. The germline V gene has CDR1 SGDLS and CDR2 YYNGEE. This CDR3 has 19 amino acids. CDR3: CASSVDLITSAWMGNEQFF. The DNA for the CDR3 is TGTGCCAGCAGCGTAGATTTGATTACGAGCGCATGGATGGGCAATGAGCAGTTCTTC.

CDR3 amino acids: CAWSVGRDRGHGYTF. The CDR3, as DNA: TGTGCCTGGAGTGTAGGGAGAGACAGGGGGCATGGCTACACCTTC. The rearrangement links TRBV30 to TRBJ1-2, with 10 bases aligning to TRBD1. Trimming cost V 0 bases and J 6 bases; bases outside gene matches: 7. The CDR3 runs 15 residues. Germline values: CDR1 GTSNPN, CDR2 SVGIG (reference sequence).

The rearrangement links TRBV18 to TRBJ1-1; D is perhaps TRBD1 (5 bases). Germline CDR1 KGHSH, CDR2 LQKENI. The CDR3 is 13 residues long. Deletions cut 5 bases from V and 7 bases from J, with 14 bases between. This CDR3 is CASSYQGRLEAFF. The CDR3 region has the DNA TGTGCCAGCTCATATCAGGGCCGGCTTGAAGCTTTCTTT. Filled out from reference TRBV18 and TRBJ1-1, the complete variable domain reads NAGVMQNPRHLVRRRGQEARLRCSPMKGHSHVYWYRQLPEEGLKFMVYLQKENIIDESGMPKERFSAEFPKEGPSILRIQQVVRGDSAAYFCASSYQGRLEAFFGQGTRLTVV.

The chain has TRBV5-1 and TRBJ2-7; tentative D call: TRBD1 (6 bases). Trimming took off 0 bases at V and 1 base at J, with 11 bases between the two ends. This CDR3 contains 15 residues. Germline V CDR1 and CDR2: SGHRS, YFSETQ. The CDR3 region is CASSLVTGWSYEQYF. As DNA, the CDR3 is TGCGCCAGCAGCTTGGTAACAGGGTGGTCCTACGAGCAGTACTTC.

The chain has TRBV7-9 and TRBJ1-3; a possible D gene is TRBD1 (6 bases). The length of the CDR3 is 15 residues. V lost 2 bases, J lost 0 bases, and 8 bases lay in between. Germline CDR1 is SEHNR and CDR2 is FQNEAQ (reference sequence). CDR3 sequence reads: CASSLQGRSGNTIYF. CDR3 coding DNA: TGTGCCAGCAGCTTACAGGGGCGCTCTGGAAACACCATATATTTT.

The rearrangement uses TRBV13 and TRBJ2-5, with 7 bases aligning to TRBD2. V lost 0 bases, J lost 4 bases, and 5 bases stayed unmatched. Germline V gene data show CDR1 as PRHDT and CDR2 as FYEKMQ (reference sequence). The CDR3 covers 15 residues. The CDR3 region has the DNA TGTGCCAGCAGCTTAGGGACTAGCCGGGGAGAGACCCAGTACTTC. Protein: CASSLGTSRGETQYF.

The chain recombines TRBV15 with TRBJ2-5; D possibly corresponds to TRBD2 (5 bases). Germline V CDR1 and CDR2: LNHNV, YYDKDF (reference sequence). Trimming took off 0 bases at V and 0 bases at J, with 14 bases between the two ends. The CDR3 spans 17 residues. CDR3 in DNA: TGTGCCACCAGCAGAGACGGGGTGATAATCTACCAAGAGACCCAGTACTTC. The encoded protein is CATSRDGVIIYQETQYF.

This clone has a handful of counts. The chain recombines TRBV5-4 with TRBJ2-5; D ambiguous. Deletions cut 6 bases from V and 0 bases from J, with 18 bases between. Per germline, CDR1 SGHNT and CDR2 YYREEE (reference sequence). This CDR3 comprises 16 residues. CDR3 region: CASTKLGHGYQETQYF. The CDR3 region has the DNA TGTGCCAGCACCAAACTGGGCCACGGTTACCAAGAGACCCAGTACTTC. Supplemented by reference TRBV5-4 and TRBJ2-5, the full variable domain reads ETGVTQSPTHLIKTRGQQVTLRCSSQSGHNTVSWYQQALGQGPQFIFQYYREEENGRGNFPPRFSGLQFPNYSSELNVNALELDDSALYLCASTKLGHGYQETQYFGPGTRLLVL.